Sequencing of this T cell receptor beta chain was carried out in a study of cytomegalovirus exposure and HLA in healthy donors. The primer mix had 60 Vbeta and 13 Jbeta primers. Here immunoSEQ multiplex PCR was the method, and the copy in TCRdb shows in-frame clones only, minus some. Here the sample spans approximately 160,000 clones, around 68% being singletons. Study results and limitations: Many donors shared some public TCRs, even though most TCR sequences were rare.

As regards this clone: The antigen is undetermined. One end of the junction varies from germline; a read error may be responsible.

Sequenced sample: PBMCs. This TCR was sampled from a middle-aged woman in good health and CMV-seropositive.

The DNA for the CDR3 is TGTACCAGCAGCAGTGGGGGGGCAGGAAGCGGCACCGGGGAGCTGTTTTTT. It translates to CTSSSGGAGSGTGELFF. V gene TRBV9 combines with J gene TRBJ2-2; a weak D match, TRBD2 (7 bases). CDR1 is SGDLS and CDR2 is YYNGEE in the germline V gene. The CDR3 consists of 17 residues.